Below, 22 T cell receptor beta chains from the same sample are listed, as sequenced in a study of OX40 agonist ivuxolimab in advanced cancers. The data were produced by immunoSEQ multiplex PCR, yet TCRdb's version contains in-frame clones alone and is incomplete. The table includes approximately 94,000 clones, about 91% detected once. The starting material was CD4+ or CD8+ T cells sorted from blood, obtained in a trial of the OX40 agonist ivuxolimab. Every receptor here comes from an adult with an advanced solid tumor such as melanoma, head and neck, liver or kidney cancer.

The chain links TRBV7-3 to TRBJ2-5; 8 bases line up with TRBD2. This CDR3 comprises 16 residues. CDR1 SGHTA and CDR2 FQGTGA come from the germline V gene. V lost 5 bases and J lost 3; bases outside the gene matches: 11. The CDR3 DNA is TGTGCCAGCAGCCAGAGCGGGAGATTAGGAGAAGAGACCCAGTACTTC. Its protein product is CASSQSGRLGEETQYF.

V is TRBV29-1 and J is TRBJ2-7; tentatively, D is TRBD2 (6 bases). Trimming left V 2 bases short and J 7 bases short, with 24 bases between. The CDR3 consists of 16 residues. CDR1 is SQVTM and CDR2 is ANQGSEA in the germline V gene. CDR3 DNA: TGCAGCGTTGAAAGAGCGGGCGGAGGGTCACGGGGAGAGCAGTACTTC. Protein sequence: CSVERAGGGSRGEQYF.

The CDR3 spells CASGGPGANVLTF. DNA of the CDR3: TGTGCCAGCGGGGGGCCAGGGGCCAACGTCCTGACTTTC. The rearrangement uses TRBV6-1 and TRBJ2-6; D is perhaps TRBD1 or TRBD2 (6 bases each). V was cut by 8 bases and J by 4 bases, with 9 bases left in between. This CDR3 is 13 amino acids long. Germline loops: CDR1 MNHNS, CDR2 SASEGT.

The CDR3 is CASSLGRSGTDTQYF. In DNA form, the CDR3 reads TGTGCCAGCAGTTTAGGCCGGTCTGGCACAGATACGCAGTATTTT. V is TRBV27 and J is TRBJ2-3; D not resolved. The CDR3 spans 15 residues. Germline V CDR1 and CDR2: MNHEY, SMNVEV (reference sequence). V shed 2 bases and J shed 1 base, with 10 bases lying between them.

The rearrangement joins TRBV30 to TRBJ1-6; D unresolved. The germline gives CDR1 GTSNPN, CDR2 SVGIG (reference sequence). The V gene lost 6 bases and the J gene lost 1 base, with 10 bases spanning the gap. The CDR3 is made up of 14 amino acids. CDR3 bases: TGTGCCTGTGGCCGAGCGTCCTATAATTCACCCCTCCACTTT. Protein: CACGRASYNSPLHF.

The rearrangement joins TRBV5-1 to TRBJ2-7, with 7 bases lining up with TRBD2. The germline gives CDR1 SGHRS, CDR2 YFSETQ. The CDR3 length is 15 residues. V was clipped by 3 bases and J by 1 base; unmatched bases: 7. CDR3 region: CASSSRAGQSYEQYF. The CDR3 DNA follows: TGCGCCAGCAGCTCTAGAGCGGGGCAGTCCTACGAGCAGTACTTC.

The chain is built from TRBV6-1 and TRBJ2-6, with D perhaps assigned TRBD1 or TRBD2 (5 bases each). Looked up from germline, CDR1 is MNHNS and CDR2 is SASEGT. V gave up 4 bases and J gave up 0 bases, with 19 bases separating them. The CDR3 sequence is 19 residues long. In nucleotides, the CDR3 is TGTGCCAGCAGTGGGAAACTCGGGGCTCCGGACTCTGGGGCCAACGTCCTGACTTTC. Translation: CASSGKLGAPDSGANVLTF.

The chain links TRBV9 to TRBJ2-1, with D perhaps matching TRBD2 (5 bases). From germline, CDR1 is SGDLS and CDR2 YYNGEE. V was shortened by 0 bases and J by 10 bases, with 17 bases between the two germline ends. This CDR3 has 15 residues. The CDR3: CASSVGERRRSEQFF. In nucleotides, the CDR3 is TGTGCCAGCAGCGTAGGGGAGAGGCGAAGGAGCGAGCAGTTCTTC.

The V and J genes are TRBV5-1 and TRBJ2-6; 8 bases fit TRBD2. The V gene's germline CDR1 is SGHRS and CDR2 YFSETQ. V trimming: 6 bases; J trimming: 4 bases; junction bases outside the gene matches: 6. There are 15 residues in the CDR3. This CDR3 is CASTREGSGANVLTF. DNA for the CDR3: TGCGCCAGCACCCGGGAGGGGTCGGGGGCCAACGTCCTGACTTTC.

The chain is built from TRBV4-1 and TRBJ2-1; TRBD2 matches 8 bases. After removal of 2 bases from V and 3 bases from J, the junction contained 6 bases not matched to a gene. This CDR3 is built from 16 residues. The germline V gene encodes CDR1 MGHRA and CDR2 YSYEKL. Here the CDR3 DNA reads TGCGCCAGCAGCCAACCCCAGCGGGGGCTCTACAATGAGCAGTTCTTC. It codes for CASSQPQRGLYNEQFF.

The chain has TRBV28 and TRBJ1-5; 9 positions agree with TRBD1. This CDR3 contains 16 residues. The germline V gene has CDR1 MDHEN and CDR2 SYDVKM. With V trimmed by 1 base and J by 1 base, 2 bases remained unmatched. Written as DNA, the CDR3 is TGTGCCAGCAGTTTATACGGACAGGGGAGCAATCAGCCCCAGCATTTT. It encodes CASSLYGQGSNQPQHF.

This chain links TRBV6-1 with TRBJ1-2, with D uncertain. Germline V gives CDR1 MNHNS, CDR2 SASEGT. CDR3 length equals 13 residues. V was trimmed by 2 bases and J by 4 bases, leaving 8 bases between them. CDR3 residues: CASSEFGSYGYTF. The DNA of the CDR3 is TGTGCCAGCAGTGAATTTGGCAGCTATGGCTACACCTTC.

V gene TRBV10-3 combines with J gene TRBJ2-1, with TRBD2 matching 9 bases. The J segment lost 5 bases and the V segment lost 3 bases, leaving 8 bases of the junction unmatched. Germline V CDR1 and CDR2: ENHRY, SYGVKD. This CDR3 has 16 amino acids. CDR3: CAISEVLAGPDNEQFF. CDR3 DNA sequence: TGTGCCATCAGTGAAGTTCTAGCGGGGCCGGACAATGAGCAGTTCTTC.

This chain connects TRBV15 to TRBJ2-7; 8 bases match TRBD2. V gave up 1 base and J gave up 7 bases; unmatched junction bases: 12. CDR3 size: 16 residues. Germline lookup yields CDR1 LNHNV and CDR2 YYDKDF (reference sequence). The CDR3 spells CATSRGWSAGGREQYF. The CDR3 region has the DNA TGTGCCACCAGCAGAGGATGGTCTGCGGGAGGCCGTGAGCAGTACTTC.

The chain couples TRBV28 to TRBJ1-4; possible D gene TRBD1, 5 bases. CDR1 is MDHEN and CDR2 is SYDVKM in the germline V gene. This CDR3 contains 17 residues. V was clipped by 2 bases and J by 0 bases, with 13 bases between them. CDR3 sequence (DNA): TGTGCCAGCAGTTTAGGGCAGGGTATTCCAACTAATGAAAAACTGTTTTTT. Translation gives CASSLGQGIPTNEKLFF.

V is TRBV2 and J is TRBJ2-1, with D perhaps matching TRBD2 (5 bases). CDR3 length: 14 amino acids. V was clipped by 2 bases and J by 3 bases, with 8 bases between them. CDR1 and CDR2 from the germline V gene are SNHLY and FYNNEI. In nucleotides, the CDR3 is TGTGCCAGCAGTGAATTAGCGATCTACAATGAGCAGTTCTTC. It specifies CASSELAIYNEQFF.

The genes are TRBV19 and TRBJ1-2; no clear D gene. V was trimmed by 1 base and J by 9 bases, leaving 15 bases between them. The CDR3 runs to 14 residues. Germline assignment: CDR1 LNHDA and CDR2 SQIVND (reference sequence). The CDR3, as DNA: TGTGCCAGTAGTATAGCTTCGGCGACCGGCAGCTACACCTTC. Its translation: CASSIASATGSYTF. Based on the CDR3 plus reference TRBV19 and TRBJ1-2, the full variable domain is DGGITQSPKYLFRKEGQNVTLSCEQNLNHDAMYWYRQDPGQGLRLIYYSQIVNDFQKGDIAEGYSVSREKKESFPLTVTSAQKNPTAFYLCASSIASATGSYTFGSGTRLTVV.

The chain combines TRBV10-2 with TRBJ2-1; the D gene is possibly TRBD1 (6 bases). V was cut by 2 bases and J by 8 bases, with 16 bases left in between. CDR1 and CDR2 from the germline V gene are WSHSY and SAAADI. The CDR3 spans 15 residues. CDR3 residues: CASSELGSGVDEQFF. The CDR3 DNA is TGCGCCAGCAGTGAGCTCGGGTCAGGGGTGGATGAGCAGTTCTTC.

The gene calls are TRBV7-2 and TRBJ2-2; 8 nucleotides line up with TRBD1. There are 16 residues in the CDR3. Trimming took 8 bases from V and 4 from J; bases not matched to a gene: 12. CDR1 is SGHTA and CDR2 is FQGNSA in the germline V gene. CDR3 coding DNA: TGTGCCAGCGGGTTTCCGGCAGGGGGCGGCACCGGGGAGCTGTTTTTT. Translation: CASGFPAGGGTGELFF.

The rearrangement joins TRBV7-9 to TRBJ2-3; TRBD2 agrees at 8 bases. This CDR3 comprises 17 residues. Germline V gene data show CDR1 as SEHNR and CDR2 as FQNEAQ (reference sequence). J lost 2 bases, V lost 1 base, and 8 bases had no gene match. CDR3: CASSLVRRGGSTDTQYF. The CDR3 DNA is TGTGCCAGCAGCTTAGTCCGACGGGGGGGCTCCACAGATACGCAGTATTTT.

The V gene is TRBV7-3, the J gene TRBJ2-2, with D unclear. The germline CDR1 and CDR2 sequences are SGHTA and FQGTGA. CDR3 length equals 16 residues. V was cut by 3 bases and J by 0 bases, with 11 bases left in between. This chain's CDR3 is CASSFHSGPNTGELFF. The CDR3 DNA sequence: TGTGCCAGCAGCTTTCATTCCGGACCGAACACCGGGGAGCTGTTTTTT.

The J gene is TRBJ1-2, the V gene TRBV11-2, with TRBD1 matching 7 bases. The CDR3 runs to 13 residues. Per germline, CDR1 SGHAT and CDR2 FQNNGV. The junction had 3 bases not matched to a gene; V was cut back by 4 bases and J by 4 bases. CDR3 nucleotides: TGTGCCAGCAGCTCGACAGGGCCCTATGGCTACACCTTC. This gives the protein CASSSTGPYGYTF.